Each of the 10 T cell receptor beta chains below was sequenced from the same sample in a study of CD8 T cells in ankylosing spondylitis. Study findings and constraints: There was a TCR beta motif, made of several highly homologous variants, that appeared characteristic of ankylosing spondylitis blood.

TCRdb used MiXCR to reprocess the 5' RACE reads, holding one entry per CDR3 protein. The sample has about 340,000 distinct CDR3 sequences, roughly 8% seen once. These TCRs' antigens remain unknown. Material for sequencing was blood, either unsorted or a sorted T cell fraction (not recorded which). These receptors were obtained from a male donor with ankylosing spondylitis.

This clonotype was observed many times. The gene calls are TRBV4-2 and TRBJ2-7; TRBD1 matches at 10 bases. This CDR3 has 15 amino acids. Germline V gene lookup returns CDR1 LGHNA and CDR2 YNFKEQ. J was trimmed by 4 bases and V by 0 bases; bases with no gene match: 3. The chain's CDR3 is CASSQEGQGGYEQYF. The CDR3 bases are TGTGCCAGCAGCCAAGAAGGACAGGGGGGATACGAGCAGTACTTC.

The chain uses TRBV4-2 and TRBJ1-1, with D possibly being TRBD1 (5 bases). In germline, CDR1 is LGHNA, CDR2 YNFKEQ. Between the trimmed V and J ends, which lost 2 bases and 6 bases, there was a span of 16 bases. The CDR3 sequence is 15 residues long. The CDR3 here is CASSQTTGGGSEAFF. For the CDR3, the DNA is TGTGCCAGCAGCCAAACCACCGGGGGTGGGTCTGAAGCTTTCTTT.

The J gene is TRBJ1-5, the V gene TRBV3-1, with 10 bases that match TRBD1. Germline CDR1 reads LGHDT; CDR2 reads YNNKEL (reference sequence). Germline trimming cut 4 bases from V and 5 bases from J; bases unmatched to any gene: 8. The CDR3 is made up of 16 amino acids. The CDR3: CASSLGTGAADQPQHF. The DNA for the CDR3 is TGTGCCAGCAGCCTCGGGACAGGGGCGGCTGATCAGCCCCAGCATTTT.

The chain couples TRBV12-3 or TRBV12-4 to TRBJ2-2, with D possibly being TRBD1 (6 bases). Deletions cut 6 bases from V and 6 bases from J, with 11 bases between. The CDR3 is 13 residues long. CDR3 in amino acids: CASSYRVPGELFF. Here the CDR3 DNA reads TGTGCCAGCAGCTACAGGGTTCCCGGGGAGCTGTTTTTT.

In this sample, this clonotype turned up many times. The rearrangement links TRBV5-4 to TRBJ2-3, with a weak D call TRBD2 (6 bases). The CDR3 is 19 residues long. Trimming took 2 bases from V and 0 from J, leaving 22 bases between them. Germline CDR1 and CDR2: SGHNT and YYREEE (reference sequence). In DNA, the CDR3 is TGTGCCAGCAGCTTCGGGACTCGGGAGAGCAGCTTTAGCACAGATACGCAGTATTTT. Amino acid sequence: CASSFGTRESSFSTDTQYF.

This clonotype was recorded only once. The chain employs TRBV5-1 and TRBJ2-7; 8 bases align to TRBD2. The V and J ends lost 4 bases and 1 base, in that order; junction bases with no gene match: 13. The CDR3 extends over 17 amino acids. Germline assignment: CDR1 SGHRS and CDR2 YFSETQ. CDR3 nucleotide sequence: TGCGCCAGCAGCGCAAAACTAGCGGAGCAGGGATCCTACGAGCAGTACTTC. Protein sequence: CASSAKLAEQGSYEQYF.

The V and J genes are TRBV21-1 and TRBJ1-1. TRBV21-1 is given as a pseudogene. This CDR3 is 14 amino acids long. DNA for the CDR3: TGTGCCAGCACCAAAATCGGGTCGAACACTGAAGCTTTCTTT. It translates to CASTKIGSNTEAFF.

The gene calls are TRBV6-5 and TRBJ1-3, with no clear D. Between the trimmed V and J ends, which lost 7 bases and 0 bases, there was a span of 16 bases. The CDR3 is 16 residues long. Germline CDR1 reads MNHEY; CDR2 reads SVGAGI. CDR3 bases: TGTGCCAGCATTTCCCCCCGGGCGAGCTCTGGAAACACCATATATTTT. This sequence encodes CASISPRASSGNTIYF.

The rearrangement links TRBV7-3 to TRBJ2-3; D may match TRBD1 or TRBD2 (5 bases each). The ends were cut back, 2 bases at V and 6 bases at J, with 9 bases in the middle. Germline CDR1 is SGHTA and CDR2 is FQGTGA. This CDR3 comprises 13 residues. CDR3 residues: CASSLGDGDTQYF. In DNA form, the CDR3 reads TGTGCCAGCAGCTTAGGGGACGGGGATACGCAGTATTTT.

This clonotype was observed a handful of times. The chain combines TRBV4-1 with TRBJ1-2; D unclear. The CDR3 totals 12 residues. V lost 1 base to trimming and J lost 5 bases, with 5 bases between them. CDR1 MGHRA and CDR2 YSYEKL come from the germline V gene. CDR3 coding DNA: TGCGCCAGCAGCCAAGGGGATTATGGCTACACCTTC. This sequence encodes CASSQGDYGYTF.